This T cell receptor beta chain was recorded in a study of blood T cell repertoires in COVID-19. Study-level background: Specimens from acute and convalescent COVID-19 originated in the United States, Italy and Spain.

Profiling relied on immunoSEQ multiplex PCR, and the TCRdb table lists in-frame clones only, not all of them. Of tens of thousands of clones listed, about 90% are singletons. The CDR3 consists of 15 residues. CDR1 and CDR2 (germline): KGHDR, SFDVKD. With V trimmed by 4 bases and J by 5 bases, 5 bases remained unmatched. The sample holds one count of this clone. The chain employs TRBV24-1 and TRBJ1-2, with 11 bases identical to TRBD1. The sample taken for sequencing was peripheral blood. This TCR was recovered from a human donor in a cohort sampled during active COVID-19. The CDR3 DNA is TGTGCCACCAGTGACCGGACAGGGGGCCGGTATGGCTACACCTTC. This translates into CATSDRTGGRYGYTF.